This TCR beta chain was sequenced for a study of spatial heterogeneity in lung cancer. The ends were cut back, 5 bases at V and 2 bases at J, with 19 bases in the middle. CDR3 size: 16 residues. CDR1 is DFQATT, CDR2 SNEGSKA, per germline (reference sequence). As to time point: sample taken at primary tumor resection. Donation came from roughly 72 patients with untreated early-stage non-small cell lung cancer. The input material, whole RNA from tumor, nontumor lung or frozen PBMC, was sequenced unsorted. The study tagged each TCR cDNA molecule with a unique molecular identifier. In TCRdb, the 5' RACE reads were re-called with MiXCR into one record per CDR3 protein. The table records tens of thousands of distinct CDR3 sequences, about 7.7% of them present only once.

The sequencing used PBMCs, collected at surgery. The TCR was taken from a female donor with early-stage non-small cell lung cancer. The chain employs TRBV20-1 and TRBJ2-1; D may be TRBD2 (5 bases). This chain's CDR3 is CSAPGWASRTYNEQFF. Written as DNA, the CDR3 is TGCAGTGCTCCGGGGTGGGCTAGCAGAACCTACAATGAGCAGTTCTTC.